A single sample is the source of the 15 T cell receptor beta chains below, sequenced in a study of T cell responses to AZD1222 COVID-19 vaccine. Generated by immunoSEQ multiplex PCR, the TCRdb table keeps only in-frame clones and is missing some. The sample yields 110,000 to 150,000 clones, 80% to 95% seen once. The sequences come from peripheral blood, collected on day 0 of AZD1222 vaccination. Receptor source: an adult in good health.

The DNA for the CDR3 is TGTGCCAGCAGTTCAACTCACCGGGGCCAGCCCCAGCATTTT. It translates to CASSSTHRGQPQHF. The chain joins TRBV2 to TRBJ1-5; perhaps TRBD1 as D (5 bases). This CDR3 comprises 14 residues. In germline, CDR1 is SNHLY, CDR2 FYNNEI. V shed 5 bases and J shed 7 bases, with 15 bases lying between them.

The chain has TRBV6-1 and TRBJ1-2; D unresolved. This CDR3 region has 16 residues. Trimming removed 2 bases from V and 0 bases from J, with 13 bases in between. The V gene's germline CDR1 is MNHNS and CDR2 SASEGT. CDR3 nucleotides: TGTGCCAGCAGTGAATTAAAAGGCCCGACTAACTATGGCTACACCTTC. Translation: CASSELKGPTNYGYTF.

The chain is built from TRBV28 and TRBJ1-6; 8 bases fit TRBD1. The CDR3 runs to 16 residues. Germline trimming cut 2 bases from V and 14 bases from J; bases unmatched to any gene: 14. Germline V gene lookup returns CDR1 MDHEN and CDR2 SYDVKM. CDR3 sequence reads: CASSLSGRQGPNTLHF. CDR3 nucleotides: TGTGCCAGCAGTTTAAGTGGGCGACAGGGGCCTAACACCCTCCACTTT. Full variable domain (remainder filled in from reference TRBV28 and TRBJ1-6): DVKVTQSSRYLVKRTGEKVFLECVQDMDHENMFWYRQDPGLGLRLIYFSYDVKMKEKGDIPEGYSVSREKKERFSLILESASTNQTSMYLCASSLSGRQGPNTLHFGNGTRLTVT.

The chain links TRBV7-2 to TRBJ1-2; TRBD1 might be the D (6 bases). The germline CDR1 and CDR2 sequences are SGHTA and FQGNSA. CDR3 size: 15 residues. Trimming stripped 5 bases from V and 4 bases from J, with 17 bases between. CDR3 nucleotides: TGTGCCAGCAGCCGCCGCGACCAGGGGAGCTATGGCTACACCTTC. Its translation is CASSRRDQGSYGYTF.

CDR3: CASGFGGNEQYF. The CDR3 nucleotides read TGCGCCAGCGGGTTTGGGGGCAACGAGCAGTACTTC. This rearrangement joins TRBV5-1 to TRBJ2-7; maybe TRBD1 (6 bases). The CDR3 is made up of 12 amino acids. Per germline, CDR1 SGHRS and CDR2 YFSETQ. The V gene lost 7 bases and the J gene lost 5 bases, with 13 bases spanning the gap.

The count of this clone is one. This chain uses TRBV5-5 with TRBJ1-3; 8 positions match TRBD1. Germline CDR1 reads SGHKS; CDR2 reads YYEKEE (reference sequence). V lost 4 bases to trimming and J lost 9 bases; unmatched junction nucleotides: 15. This CDR3 region has 16 residues. In DNA, the CDR3 is TGTGCCAGCAGCGCCCTCTACAGGGGGACGGGTAGCACCATATATTTT. Its translation is CASSALYRGTGSTIYF.

CDR3 nucleotide sequence: TGTGCCAGCTCACCAAGCCGAGACCGAAACACTGAAGCTTTCTTT. This translates into CASSPSRDRNTEAFF. V usage is TRBV18 and J usage is TRBJ1-1; D not certain. CDR3 length: 15 residues. Germline lookup yields CDR1 KGHSH and CDR2 LQKENI. The ends were cut back, 2 bases at V and 2 bases at J, with 12 bases in the middle.

This clone was detected once. The chain carries TRBV12-5 and TRBJ2-3; no firm D call. The CDR3 runs to 15 residues. Trimming removed 4 bases at V and 2 bases at J, with 13 bases between. Per the germline V gene, CDR1 is LGHNT and CDR2 is FRNRAP. CDR3 bases: TGTGCTAGTGGTTCTCCCACCGGCCCCACAGATACGCAGTATTTT. This sequence encodes CASGSPTGPTDTQYF.

This chain uses TRBV28 with TRBJ2-7, with TRBD1 as a possible D gene (6 bases). Trimming removed 6 bases at V and 7 bases at J, with 16 bases between. The CDR3 spans 13 residues. Germline CDR1 and CDR2: MDHEN and SYDVKM. The CDR3: CASRTQGPWEQYF. DNA of the CDR3: TGTGCCAGCAGGACACAGGGTCCTTGGGAGCAGTACTTC. The full variable domain, with the rest looked up from reference TRBV28 and TRBJ2-7, is DVKVTQSSRYLVKRTGEKVFLECVQDMDHENMFWYRQDPGLGLRLIYFSYDVKMKEKGDIPEGYSVSREKKERFSLILESASTNQTSMYLCASRTQGPWEQYFGPGTRLTVT.

The chain recombines TRBV15 with TRBJ1-1; D not resolved. The CDR3 is made up of 15 amino acids. Germline V gene data show CDR1 as LNHNV and CDR2 as YYDKDF (reference sequence). V lost 0 bases to trimming and J lost 1 base, with 9 bases between them. The CDR3 sequence: CATSRESRGNTEAFF. The CDR3 coding sequence is TGTGCCACCAGCAGAGAATCCCGTGGGAACACTGAAGCTTTCTTT.

This chain links TRBV4-1 with TRBJ1-2; D gene ambiguous. The CDR3 covers 17 residues. The germline V gene encodes CDR1 MGHRA and CDR2 YSYEKL. V gave up 0 bases and J gave up 8 bases, with 22 bases separating them. The CDR3 loop reads CASSQDQRWVLMGGYTF. The CDR3 nucleotides read TGCGCCAGCAGCCAAGATCAGCGATGGGTCCTCATGGGAGGCTACACCTTC.

The V and J genes are TRBV11-3 and TRBJ2-1; D gene unclear. The CDR3 length is 13 residues. Germline assignment: CDR1 SGHNT and CDR2 YENEEA. V lost 1 base to trimming and J lost 4 bases, with 5 bases between them. The CDR3 nucleotides read TGTGCCAGCAGCTTAGTCCCATACAATGAGCAGTTCTTC. Encoded protein: CASSLVPYNEQFF.

The chain recombines TRBV9 with TRBJ2-3; 7 bases agree with TRBD2. With 2 bases clipped from V and 5 bases from J, the junction kept 8 bases outside the gene matches. The CDR3 extends over 15 amino acids. CDR1 and CDR2 (germline): SGDLS, YYNGEE. The CDR3 is CASSVAGWGGDTQYF. In DNA, the CDR3 is TGTGCCAGCAGCGTCGCCGGTTGGGGGGGAGATACGCAGTATTTT.

The chain employs TRBV25-1 and TRBJ1-1; 7 nucleotides align to TRBD1. Per germline, CDR1 MGHDK and CDR2 SYGVNS. This CDR3 is 13 amino acids long. V was clipped by 4 bases and J by 12 bases; unmatched bases: 11. This CDR3 is CASSGGGDSIPFF. CDR3 in DNA: TGTGCCAGCAGTGGAGGGGGGGACAGCATACCTTTCTTT.

The V and J genes are TRBV24-1 and TRBJ2-3; TRBD1 might be the D (5 bases). Looked up from germline, CDR1 is KGHDR and CDR2 is SFDVKD. Trimming removed 3 bases at V and 0 bases at J, with 12 bases between. The CDR3 is made up of 16 amino acids. The CDR3 DNA reads TGTGCCACCAGTGATGGCGACAGAGCTAGCACAGATACGCAGTATTTT. It specifies CATSDGDRASTDTQYF.